These T cell receptor beta chains were read from a single sample in a study of blood T cell repertoires in COVID-19. Repertoires were generated with immunoSEQ multiplex PCR, while TCRdb's copy carries only in-frame clones and drops some. The data hold 310,000 or so clones, with more than 75% observed a single time. Sequencing was done on a sample of PBMCs or T cells enriched from blood (not recorded which). The receptors shown here come from a woman between 18 and 29 years old who had recovered from COVID-19. CDR3s include the opening cysteine and the closing phenylalanine or tryptophan. Each record gives: J gene, V gene, clone size, D gene, CDR3 DNA, CDR3 protein. D genes are given only for firm matches. Size is omitted from some rows. Given values are once, few, many or a class for expanded clones.

j_call: TRBJ1-2
v_call: TRBV5-1
clone_size: -
d_call: -
cdr3_nt: TGCGCCAGCAGCTTAGGTAAAGACTCGGGCTACACCTTC
cdr3_aa: CASSLGKDSGYTF

j_call: TRBJ1-2
v_call: TRBV18
clone_size: -
d_call: -
cdr3_nt: TGTGCCAGCTCACGAACGACAGGCGAAGCTAACTATGGCTACACCTTC
cdr3_aa: CASSRTTGEANYGYTF

j_call: TRBJ2-7
v_call: TRBV10-1
clone_size: -
d_call: -
cdr3_nt: TGCGCCAGCAGTGAAAAGGGGAGGCCCTACGAGCAGTACTTC
cdr3_aa: CASSEKGRPYEQYF

j_call: TRBJ1-4
v_call: TRBV5-6
clone_size: once
d_call: -
cdr3_nt: TGTGCCAGCAGGGAGTCGACGGGGGCAACTAATGAAAAACTGTTTTTT
cdr3_aa: CASRESTGATNEKLFF

j_call: TRBJ2-7
v_call: TRBV6-5
clone_size: -
d_call: -
cdr3_nt: TGTGCCAGCACTCAATCTCCTCGCGCATCCTACGAGCAGTACTTC
cdr3_aa: CASTQSPRASYEQYF

j_call: TRBJ1-1
v_call: TRBV6-1
clone_size: few
d_call: -
cdr3_nt: TGTGCCAGCAGTGAAAGGGCAGGGGAAGTGGGCACTGAAGCTTTCTTT
cdr3_aa: CASSERAGEVGTEAFF

j_call: TRBJ2-1
v_call: TRBV19
clone_size: -
d_call: TRBD1
cdr3_nt: TGTGCCAGTAGTATCTACCGGACAGGGAAAAACTACAATGAGCAGTTCTTC
cdr3_aa: CASSIYRTGKNYNEQFF

j_call: TRBJ1-5
v_call: TRBV2
clone_size: -
d_call: -
cdr3_nt: TGTGCCAGCAGTGAAGCGCCAGGGGCCTTTAGCAATCAGCCCCAGCATTTT
cdr3_aa: CASSEAPGAFSNQPQHF

j_call: TRBJ1-6
v_call: TRBV27
clone_size: -
d_call: -
cdr3_nt: TGTGCCAGCAGTTTGGAGGGCTATAATTCACCCCTCCACTTT
cdr3_aa: CASSLEGYNSPLHF

j_call: TRBJ2-6
v_call: TRBV6-6
clone_size: -
d_call: -
cdr3_nt: TGTGCCAGCAGTCTCCGGTCTCCTGGGGCCAACGTCCTGACTTTC
cdr3_aa: CASSLRSPGANVLTF

j_call: TRBJ1-5
v_call: TRBV7-9
clone_size: -
d_call: -
cdr3_nt: TGTGCCAGCAGCTTAGGATCACCGTTAGTTCAGCCCCAGCATTTT
cdr3_aa: CASSLGSPLVQPQHF

j_call: TRBJ2-7
v_call: TRBV7-8
clone_size: -
d_call: -
cdr3_nt: TGTGCCAGCAGCTTAACCGGCGGGGACGAGCAGTACTTC
cdr3_aa: CASSLTGGDEQYF

j_call: TRBJ2-2
v_call: TRBV5-1
clone_size: -
d_call: TRBD1
cdr3_nt: TGCGCCAGCAGCTTGGGGACAGGGAACACCGGGGAGCTGTTTTTT
cdr3_aa: CASSLGTGNTGELFF

j_call: TRBJ2-1
v_call: TRBV7-9
clone_size: -
d_call: -
cdr3_nt: TGTGCCAGCACCCCCGGGAATGAGCAGTTCTTC
cdr3_aa: CASTPGNEQFF

j_call: TRBJ1-1
v_call: TRBV15
clone_size: once
d_call: TRBD1
cdr3_nt: TGTGCCACCAGCCGCGAGGGGACAGTGAACACTGAAGCTTTCTTT
cdr3_aa: CATSREGTVNTEAFF

j_call: TRBJ1-1
v_call: TRBV7-2
clone_size: -
d_call: -
cdr3_nt: TGTGCCAGCAGACACGGGGGGTACTCTGAAGCTTTCTTT
cdr3_aa: CASRHGGYSEAFF

j_call: TRBJ2-3
v_call: TRBV9
clone_size: once
d_call: -
cdr3_nt: TGTGCCAGCACCGGGACTCCCCCCCCGACCTATAGCACAGATACGCAGTATTTT
cdr3_aa: CASTGTPPPTYSTDTQYF

j_call: TRBJ1-1
v_call: TRBV14
clone_size: -
d_call: -
cdr3_nt: TGTGCCAGCAGCCACGGACTTGGGACTGAAGCTTTCTTT
cdr3_aa: CASSHGLGTEAFF

j_call: TRBJ2-5
v_call: TRBV30
clone_size: -
d_call: -
cdr3_nt: TGTGCCTGGAGTTTGGGGGGAGTAGAGACCCAGTACTTC
cdr3_aa: CAWSLGGVETQYF

j_call: TRBJ1-5
v_call: TRBV7-2
clone_size: -
d_call: -
cdr3_nt: TGTGCCAGCAGCTTATGGAGAATGCGCAATCAGCCCCAGCATTTT
cdr3_aa: CASSLWRMRNQPQHF

j_call: TRBJ2-7
v_call: TRBV2
clone_size: -
d_call: TRBD2
cdr3_nt: TGTGCCAGCAGTCTGCTAGGTAGCGGGGAGATCGAGCAGTACTTC
cdr3_aa: CASSLLGSGEIEQYF

j_call: TRBJ1-2
v_call: TRBV7-9
clone_size: -
d_call: -
cdr3_nt: TGTGCCAGCACCGTACGTACAGATACTAACTATGGCTACACCTTC
cdr3_aa: CASTVRTDTNYGYTF

j_call: TRBJ1-5
v_call: TRBV10-3
clone_size: -
d_call: -
cdr3_nt: TGTGCCATCAGCTTGACAGGATACGATCAGCCCCAGCATTTT
cdr3_aa: CAISLTGYDQPQHF

j_call: TRBJ2-3
v_call: TRBV4-2
clone_size: -
d_call: TRBD2
cdr3_nt: TGTGCCAGCAGCCTTTCTATCAGCGGGAGCCTCACAGATACGCAGTATTTT
cdr3_aa: CASSLSISGSLTDTQYF